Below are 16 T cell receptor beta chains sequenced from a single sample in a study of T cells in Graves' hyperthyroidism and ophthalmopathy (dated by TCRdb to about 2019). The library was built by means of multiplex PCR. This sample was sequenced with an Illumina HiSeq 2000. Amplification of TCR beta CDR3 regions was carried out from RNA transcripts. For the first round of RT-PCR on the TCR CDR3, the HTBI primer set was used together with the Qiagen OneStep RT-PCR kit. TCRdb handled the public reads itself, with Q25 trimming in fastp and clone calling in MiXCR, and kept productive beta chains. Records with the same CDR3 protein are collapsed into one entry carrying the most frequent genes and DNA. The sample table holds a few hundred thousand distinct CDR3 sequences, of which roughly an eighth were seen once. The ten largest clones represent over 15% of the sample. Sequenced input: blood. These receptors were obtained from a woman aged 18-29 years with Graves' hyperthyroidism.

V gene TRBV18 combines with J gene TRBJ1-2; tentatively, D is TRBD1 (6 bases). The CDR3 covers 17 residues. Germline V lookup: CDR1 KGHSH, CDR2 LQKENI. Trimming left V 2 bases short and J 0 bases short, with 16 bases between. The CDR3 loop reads CASSPIPGAGANYGYTF. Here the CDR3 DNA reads TGTGCCAGCTCACCAATTCCGGGCGCAGGGGCTAACTATGGCTACACCTTC. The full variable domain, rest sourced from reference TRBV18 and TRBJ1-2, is NAGVMQNPRHLVRRRGQEARLRCSPMKGHSHVYWYRQLPEEGLKFMVYLQKENIIDESGMPKERFSAEFPKEGPSILRIQQVVRGDSAAYFCASSPIPGAGANYGYTFGSGTRLTVV.

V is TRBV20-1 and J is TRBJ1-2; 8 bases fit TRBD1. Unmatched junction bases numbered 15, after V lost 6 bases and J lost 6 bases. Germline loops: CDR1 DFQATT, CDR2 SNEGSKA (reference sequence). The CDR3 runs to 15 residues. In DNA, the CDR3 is TGCAGTGCCATCCTTATGGGCAGGGGGCAAAATGGCTACACCTTC. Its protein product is CSAILMGRGQNGYTF.

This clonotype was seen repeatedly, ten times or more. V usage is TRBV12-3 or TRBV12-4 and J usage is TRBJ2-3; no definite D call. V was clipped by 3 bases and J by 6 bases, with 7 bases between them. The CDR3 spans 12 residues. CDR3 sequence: CASSFSRDTQYF. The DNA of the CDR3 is TGTGCCAGCAGTTTCTCTAGGGATACGCAGTATTTT.

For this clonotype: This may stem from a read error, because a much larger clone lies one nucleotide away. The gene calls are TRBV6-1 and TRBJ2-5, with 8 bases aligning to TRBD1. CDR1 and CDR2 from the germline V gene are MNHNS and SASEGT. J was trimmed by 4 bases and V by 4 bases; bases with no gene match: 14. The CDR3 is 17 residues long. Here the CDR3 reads CASSVGIAGGFGETQYF. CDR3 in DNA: TGTGCCAGCAGTGTCGGCATTGCAGGGGGCTTCGGAGAGACCCAGTACTTC.

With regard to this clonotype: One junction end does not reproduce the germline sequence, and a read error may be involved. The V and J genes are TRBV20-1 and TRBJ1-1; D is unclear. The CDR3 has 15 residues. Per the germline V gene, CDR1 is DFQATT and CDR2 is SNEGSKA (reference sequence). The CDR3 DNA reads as TGCAGTGCTAGAGATCGGAGGAGCGAGAACACTGAAGCTTGCTTT. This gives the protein CSARDRRSENTEACF.

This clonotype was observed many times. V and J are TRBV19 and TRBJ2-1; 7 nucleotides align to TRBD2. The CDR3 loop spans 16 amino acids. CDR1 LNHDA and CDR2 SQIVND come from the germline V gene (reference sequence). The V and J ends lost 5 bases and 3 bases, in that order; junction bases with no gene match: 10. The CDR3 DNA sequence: TGTGCCAGTAGTGTTACTAGGACTAGAGGCTACAATGAGCAGTTCTTC. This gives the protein CASSVTRTRGYNEQFF.

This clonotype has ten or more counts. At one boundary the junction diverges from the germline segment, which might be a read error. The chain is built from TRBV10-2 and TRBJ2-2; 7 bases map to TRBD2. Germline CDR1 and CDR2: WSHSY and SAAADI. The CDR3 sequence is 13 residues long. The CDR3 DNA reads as TGCGCCAGCAGTGAGCGGGCCAGGGAGGGGCAGGTTTTT. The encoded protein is CASSERAREGQVF.

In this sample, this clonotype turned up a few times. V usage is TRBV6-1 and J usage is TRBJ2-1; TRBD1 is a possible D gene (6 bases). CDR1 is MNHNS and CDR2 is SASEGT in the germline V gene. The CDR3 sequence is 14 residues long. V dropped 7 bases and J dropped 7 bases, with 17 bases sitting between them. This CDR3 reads CASNAGAGVNEQFF. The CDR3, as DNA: TGTGCCAGCAATGCCGGGGCAGGGGTGAATGAGCAGTTCTTC.

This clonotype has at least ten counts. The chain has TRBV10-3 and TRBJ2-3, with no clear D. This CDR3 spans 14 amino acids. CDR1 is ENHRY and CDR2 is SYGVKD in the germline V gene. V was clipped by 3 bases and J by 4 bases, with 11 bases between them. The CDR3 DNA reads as TGTGCCATCAGTGACGCTGTAACCCCAGATACGCAGTATTTT. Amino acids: CAISDAVTPDTQYF.

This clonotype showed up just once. CDR3 protein: CASGDSKTQYF. CDR3 DNA: TGTGCCAGTGGCGACAGCAAAACGCAGTATTTT. The chain is built from TRBV19 and TRBJ2-3; D may be TRBD1 (5 bases). V dropped 8 bases and J dropped 9 bases, with 12 bases sitting between them. Germline V gene lookup returns CDR1 LNHDA and CDR2 SQIVND (reference sequence). CDR3 length: 11 amino acids.

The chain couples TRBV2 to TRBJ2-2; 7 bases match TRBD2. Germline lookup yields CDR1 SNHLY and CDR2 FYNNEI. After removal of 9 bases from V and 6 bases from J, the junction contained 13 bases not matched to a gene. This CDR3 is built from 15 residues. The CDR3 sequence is CARTPRAGESGELFF. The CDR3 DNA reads TGTGCCAGAACCCCGCGGGCGGGAGAATCCGGGGAGCTGTTTTTT.

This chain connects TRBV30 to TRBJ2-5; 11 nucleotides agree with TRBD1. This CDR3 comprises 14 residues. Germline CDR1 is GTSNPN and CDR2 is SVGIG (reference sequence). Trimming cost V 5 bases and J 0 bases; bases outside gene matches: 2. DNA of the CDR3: TGTGCCTGGGGGACAGGGGGGTACCAAGAGACCCAGTACTTC. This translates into CAWGTGGYQETQYF.

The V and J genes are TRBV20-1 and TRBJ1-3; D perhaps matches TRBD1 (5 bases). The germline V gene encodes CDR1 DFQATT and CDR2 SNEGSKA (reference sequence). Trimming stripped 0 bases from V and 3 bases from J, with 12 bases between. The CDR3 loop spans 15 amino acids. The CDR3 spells CSARDNRLGGNTIYF. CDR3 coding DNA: TGCAGTGCTAGAGATAACAGGTTAGGTGGAAACACCATATATTTT.

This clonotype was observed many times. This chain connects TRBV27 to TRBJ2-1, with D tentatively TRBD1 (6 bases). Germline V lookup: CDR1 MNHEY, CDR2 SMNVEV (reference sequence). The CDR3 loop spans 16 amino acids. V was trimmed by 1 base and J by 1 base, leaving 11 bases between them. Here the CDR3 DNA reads TGTGCCAGCAGTTTATACCCCACAGGGTCCTACAATGAGCAGTTCTTC. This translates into CASSLYPTGSYNEQFF.

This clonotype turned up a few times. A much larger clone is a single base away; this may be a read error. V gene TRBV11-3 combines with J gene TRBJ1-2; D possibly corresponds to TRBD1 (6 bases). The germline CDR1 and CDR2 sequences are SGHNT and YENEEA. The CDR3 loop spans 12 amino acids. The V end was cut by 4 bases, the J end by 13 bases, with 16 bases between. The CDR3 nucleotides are TGTGCCAGCAGCTCTCGGACAGTCGACTGCACCTTC. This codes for CASSSRTVDCTF. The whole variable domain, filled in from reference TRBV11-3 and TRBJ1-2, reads EAGVVQSPRYKIIEKKQPVAFWCNPISGHNTLYWYLQNLGQGPELLIRYENEEAVDDSQLPKDRFSAERLKGVDSTLKIQPAELGDSAVYLCASSSRTVDCTFGSGTRLTVV.

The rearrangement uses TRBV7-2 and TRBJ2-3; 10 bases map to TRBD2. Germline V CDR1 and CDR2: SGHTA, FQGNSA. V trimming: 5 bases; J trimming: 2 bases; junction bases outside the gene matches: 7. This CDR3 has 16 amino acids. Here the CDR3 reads CASSPGAGGLTDTQYF. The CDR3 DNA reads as TGTGCCAGCAGCCCGGGAGCGGGAGGGCTCACAGATACGCAGTATTTT.